This T cell receptor (beta chain) was identified in a study of T cells in Graves' hyperthyroidism and ophthalmopathy. Researchers took RNA transcripts and amplified the TCR beta CDR3 regions from them. Using the HTBI primer set, a first-round RT-PCR was run on the TCR CDR3. TCRdb re-derived calls from the multiplex PCR reads in MiXCR, one entry per CDR3 protein. The profile shows about 300,000 distinct CDR3 sequences, 20% to 30% of them singletons. Those patients with uncontrolled infection, other autoimmune disease, pregnancy or lactation were excluded. Together with thyroid ultrasound, orbital computed tomography, serum thyroxine and TRAb, clinical symptoms were used for diagnoses. Source material for PBMCs was 10 ml fresh peripheral blood. The sequencing sample was made of blood. The clonotype comes from a man aged 35 to 55 with Graves' hyperthyroidism that later progressed to Graves' ophthalmopathy.

The CDR3 loop reads CASSQGGGSSSYEQYF. The CDR3 DNA reads TGTGCCAGCAGCCAGGGGGGCGGGAGTTCATCCTACGAGCAGTACTTC. The chain links TRBV11-2 to TRBJ2-7; D might be TRBD1 or TRBD2, each matching 7 bases. Trimming stripped 5 bases from V and 1 base from J, with 18 bases between. The CDR3 runs 16 residues. The V gene's germline CDR1 is SGHAT and CDR2 FQNNGV.